These 7 T cell receptor beta chains were sequenced from one sample in a study of T cell clonotyping in hematopoietic cell transplantation. Time point indicated: recipient sample about 28 days before transplant, after cytoreduction. This table comes from immunoSEQ multiplex PCR, and its TCRdb copy is limited to in-frame clones, with some not included. The sample includes roughly 11,000 clones, more than 85% of them seen just once. Sequenced material: peripheral blood mononuclear cells, taken before stem cell transplant. These receptors were taken from a woman aged 40 to 49 with acute myeloid leukemia. Some clones in this sample may be carry-over from other donors' samples.

V usage is TRBV30 and J usage is TRBJ2-3; perhaps TRBD1 as D (6 bases). Germline CDR1 and CDR2: GTSNPN and SVGIG (reference sequence). The CDR3 loop spans 14 amino acids. V lost 0 bases and J lost 4, with 11 bases in between. Here the CDR3 DNA reads TGTGCCTGGAGTGTACGGGCAGGGGCAGATACGCAGTATTTT. It translates to CAWSVRAGADTQYF.

V gene TRBV7-2 combines with J gene TRBJ1-5; D unresolved. Germline CDR1 is SGHTA and CDR2 is FQGNSA. There are 15 residues in the CDR3. Trimming shortened V by 4 bases and J by 6 bases, and 16 bases separated the two germline ends. The CDR3 region is CASSSVGQPGQPQHF. In DNA form, the CDR3 reads TGTGCCAGCAGCTCGGTAGGCCAACCCGGTCAGCCCCAGCATTTT.

The chain is built from TRBV19 and TRBJ1-2, with TRBD1 as a possible D gene (5 bases). The CDR3 is made up of 14 amino acids. V lost 5 bases, J lost 3 bases, and 13 bases lay in between. The germline gives CDR1 LNHDA, CDR2 SQIVND (reference sequence). The CDR3 region is CASSPGGGDYGYTF. Written as DNA, the CDR3 is TGTGCCAGTAGTCCGGGGGGAGGGGACTATGGCTACACCTTC.

Sample share makes this clone large. V usage is TRBV7-9 and J usage is TRBJ1-1, with TRBD1 matching over 7 bases. Germline V gives CDR1 SEHNR, CDR2 FQNEAQ (reference sequence). The CDR3 is made up of 17 amino acids. Trimming took 4 bases from V and 4 from J; bases not matched to a gene: 15. As DNA, the CDR3 is TGTGCCAGCAGCTCCCATGAAAGACAGGGAATGGGCACTGAAGCTTTCTTT. Protein product: CASSSHERQGMGTEAFF.

The genes are TRBV7-6 and TRBJ2-5; 11 bases align to TRBD2. V gave up 11 bases and J gave up 3 bases; unmatched junction bases: 11. The CDR3 is made up of 15 amino acids. Germline V gives CDR1 SGHVS, CDR2 FNYEAQ. CDR3 sequence: CAQFGTSGVEETQYF. In DNA, the CDR3 is TGTGCCCAATTCGGGACTAGCGGAGTGGAAGAGACCCAGTACTTC.

The V call is TRBV19, the J call TRBJ2-7, with 9 bases identical to TRBD2. The CDR3 spans 14 residues. V was pared by 5 bases and J by 3 bases, with 5 bases of the junction left unmatched. Germline V lookup: CDR1 LNHDA, CDR2 SQIVND (reference sequence). The CDR3 sequence is CASSVTSGLYEQYF. As DNA, the CDR3 is TGTGCCAGTAGTGTGACTAGCGGACTCTACGAGCAGTACTTC.

The chain couples TRBV5-1 to TRBJ1-4; TRBD1 aligns across 7 bases. The CDR3 totals 14 residues. The junction had 4 bases not matched to a gene; V was cut back by 1 base and J by 7 bases. CDR1 is SGHRS, CDR2 YFSETQ, per germline. CDR3 nucleotides: TGCGCCAGCAGCTTGACAGGGGTCGGTGAAAAACTGTTTTTT. Protein product: CASSLTGVGEKLFF.